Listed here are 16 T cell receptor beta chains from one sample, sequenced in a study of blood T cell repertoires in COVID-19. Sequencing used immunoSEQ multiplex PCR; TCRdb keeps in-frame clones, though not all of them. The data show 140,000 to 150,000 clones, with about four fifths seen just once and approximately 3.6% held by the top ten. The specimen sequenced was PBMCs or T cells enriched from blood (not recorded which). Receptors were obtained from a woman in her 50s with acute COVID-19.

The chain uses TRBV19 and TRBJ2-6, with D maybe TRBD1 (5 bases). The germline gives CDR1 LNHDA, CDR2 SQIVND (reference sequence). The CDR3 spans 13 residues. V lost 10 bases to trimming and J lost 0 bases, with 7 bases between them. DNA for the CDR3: TGTGCCACCCAGGGCTCTGGGGCCAACGTCCTGACTTTC. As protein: CATQGSGANVLTF.

In DNA form, the CDR3 reads TGTGCCAGCAGGACAATTGCTAGCGGGATCGAGCAGTACTTC. This codes for CASRTIASGIEQYF. The rearrangement joins TRBV27 to TRBJ2-7; 9 bases line up with TRBD2. Germline CDR1 MNHEY, CDR2 SMNVEV (reference sequence). CDR3 length: 14 residues. The junction had 9 bases not matched to a gene; V was cut back by 6 bases and J by 6 bases.

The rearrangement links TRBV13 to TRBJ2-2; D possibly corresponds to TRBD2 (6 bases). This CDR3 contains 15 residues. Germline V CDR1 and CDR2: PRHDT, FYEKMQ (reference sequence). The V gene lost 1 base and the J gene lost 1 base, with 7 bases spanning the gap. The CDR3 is CASSLAGLNTGELFF. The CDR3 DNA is TGTGCCAGCAGCTTAGCGGGACTGAACACCGGGGAGCTGTTTTTT.

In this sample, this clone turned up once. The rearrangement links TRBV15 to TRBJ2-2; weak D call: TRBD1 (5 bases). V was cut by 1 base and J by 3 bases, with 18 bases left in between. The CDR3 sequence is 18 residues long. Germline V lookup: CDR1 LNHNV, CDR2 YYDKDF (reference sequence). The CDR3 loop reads CATSRGGGRILDTGELFF. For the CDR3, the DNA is TGTGCCACCAGCAGAGGGGGCGGACGGATCCTGGACACCGGGGAGCTGTTTTTT.

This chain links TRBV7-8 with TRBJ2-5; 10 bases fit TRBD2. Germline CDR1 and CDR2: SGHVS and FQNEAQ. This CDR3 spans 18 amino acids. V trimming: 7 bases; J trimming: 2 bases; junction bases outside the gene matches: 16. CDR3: CASKKGLAGELTQETQYF. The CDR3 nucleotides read TGTGCCAGCAAAAAGGGGCTAGCGGGAGAATTAACACAAGAGACCCAGTACTTC.

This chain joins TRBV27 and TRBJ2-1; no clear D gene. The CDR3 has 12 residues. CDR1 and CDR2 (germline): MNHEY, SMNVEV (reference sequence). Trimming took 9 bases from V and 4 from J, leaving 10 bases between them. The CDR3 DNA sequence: TGTGCCAGTGCGCTATCTTACAATGAGCAGTTCTTC. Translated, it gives CASALSYNEQFF.

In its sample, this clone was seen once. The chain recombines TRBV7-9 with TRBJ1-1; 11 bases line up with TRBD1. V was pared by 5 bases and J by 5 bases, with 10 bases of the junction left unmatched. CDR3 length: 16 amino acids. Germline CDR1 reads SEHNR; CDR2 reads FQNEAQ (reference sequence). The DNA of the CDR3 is TGTGCCAGCAGCGCCGGACAGGGGGCCTCGTTGACTGAAGCTTTCTTT. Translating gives CASSAGQGASLTEAFF.

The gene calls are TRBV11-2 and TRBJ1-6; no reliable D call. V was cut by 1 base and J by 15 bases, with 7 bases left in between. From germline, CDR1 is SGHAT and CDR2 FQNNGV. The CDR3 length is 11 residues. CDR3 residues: CASSLGAVLHF. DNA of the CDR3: TGTGCCAGCAGCTTAGGGGCAGTCCTCCACTTT.

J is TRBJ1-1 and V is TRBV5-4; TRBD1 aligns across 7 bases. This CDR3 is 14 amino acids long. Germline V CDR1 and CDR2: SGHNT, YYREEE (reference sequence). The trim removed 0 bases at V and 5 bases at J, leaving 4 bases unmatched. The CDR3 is CASSLVGGETEAFF. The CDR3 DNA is TGTGCCAGCAGCTTGGTAGGGGGCGAGACTGAAGCTTTCTTT.

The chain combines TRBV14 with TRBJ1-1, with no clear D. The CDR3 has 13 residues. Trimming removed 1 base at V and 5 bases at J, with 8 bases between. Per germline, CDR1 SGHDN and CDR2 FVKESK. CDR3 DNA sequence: TGTGCCAGCAGCCAAGGACTGCCGACTGAAGCTTTCTTT. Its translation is CASSQGLPTEAFF.

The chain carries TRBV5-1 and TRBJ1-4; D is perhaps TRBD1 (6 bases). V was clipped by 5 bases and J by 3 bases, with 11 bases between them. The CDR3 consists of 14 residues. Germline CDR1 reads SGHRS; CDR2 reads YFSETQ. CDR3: CASRPQGSNEKLFF. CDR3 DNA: TGCGCCAGCAGACCACAGGGATCTAATGAAAAACTGTTTTTT.

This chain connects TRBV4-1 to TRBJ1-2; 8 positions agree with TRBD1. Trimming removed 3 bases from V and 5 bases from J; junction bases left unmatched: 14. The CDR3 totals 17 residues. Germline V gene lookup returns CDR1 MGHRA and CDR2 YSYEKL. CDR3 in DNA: TGCGCCAGCAGCCACGATGAAGAAGGACAGGGAAGTTATGGCTACACCTTC. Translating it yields CASSHDEEGQGSYGYTF.

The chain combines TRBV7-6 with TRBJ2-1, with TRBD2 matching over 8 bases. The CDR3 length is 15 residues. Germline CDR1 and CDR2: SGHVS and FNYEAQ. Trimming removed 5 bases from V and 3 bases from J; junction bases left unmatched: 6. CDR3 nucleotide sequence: TGTGCCAGCAGCCGAACTAGCGGAGGCTACAATGAGCAGTTCTTC. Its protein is CASSRTSGGYNEQFF.

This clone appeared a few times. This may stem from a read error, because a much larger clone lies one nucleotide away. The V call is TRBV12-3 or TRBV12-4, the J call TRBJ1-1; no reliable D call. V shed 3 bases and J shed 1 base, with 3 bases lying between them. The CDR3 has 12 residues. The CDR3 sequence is CASSFKNTEAFF. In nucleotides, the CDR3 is TGTGCCAGCAGTTTCAAGAACACTGAAGCTTTCTTT.

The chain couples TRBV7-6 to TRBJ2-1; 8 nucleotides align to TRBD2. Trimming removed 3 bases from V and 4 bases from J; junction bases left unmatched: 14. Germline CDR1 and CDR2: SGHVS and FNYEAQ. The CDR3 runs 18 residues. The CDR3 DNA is TGTGCCAGCAGCTTCCAAAGTCCTGGACTAGCTAGTTACAATGAGCAGTTCTTC. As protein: CASSFQSPGLASYNEQFF.

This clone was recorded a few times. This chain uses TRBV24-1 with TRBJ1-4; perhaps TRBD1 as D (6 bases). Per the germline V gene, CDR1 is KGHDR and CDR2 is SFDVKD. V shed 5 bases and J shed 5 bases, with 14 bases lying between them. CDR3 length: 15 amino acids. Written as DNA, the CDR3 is TGTGCCACCAGTGTAGGGCAGGGGCTGAATGAAAAACTGTTTTTT. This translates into CATSVGQGLNEKLFF.